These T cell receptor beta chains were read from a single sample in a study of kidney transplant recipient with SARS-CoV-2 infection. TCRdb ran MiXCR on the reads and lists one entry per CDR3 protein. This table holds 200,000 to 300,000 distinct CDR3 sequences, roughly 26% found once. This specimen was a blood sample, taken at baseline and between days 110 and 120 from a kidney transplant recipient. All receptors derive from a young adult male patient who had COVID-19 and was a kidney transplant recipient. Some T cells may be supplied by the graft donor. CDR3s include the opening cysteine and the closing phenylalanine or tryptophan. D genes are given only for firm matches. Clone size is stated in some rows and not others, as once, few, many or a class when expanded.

CDR3 DNA: TGTGCCAGCAGGGCTGAACAGGGGGCTAGCTATGGCTACACCTTC
CDR3 protein: CASRAEQGASYGYTF
J gene: TRBJ1-2
V gene: TRBV6-4
D gene: TRBD1
clone size: -

CDR3 DNA: TGTGCCAGCAGTGAAGTATTGAACATATTGGGTGAAAAACTGTTTTTT
CDR3 protein: CASSEVLNILGEKLFF
J gene: TRBJ1-4
V gene: TRBV6-1
D gene: -
clone size: many

CDR3 DNA: TGTGCCAGCAGTTACGGAACTAGCGGGAGGGGGAGCACAGATACGCAGTATTTT
CDR3 protein: CASSYGTSGRGSTDTQYF
J gene: TRBJ2-3
V gene: TRBV6-6
D gene: TRBD2
clone size: -

CDR3 DNA: TGTGCCAGCAGCTTTACTAGCGGGGCAGATACGCAGTATTTT
CDR3 protein: CASSFTSGADTQYF
J gene: TRBJ2-3
V gene: TRBV3-2
D gene: -
clone size: many

CDR3 DNA: TGTGCCACCAGCAGAGATCCGGGGGGGTATGGCTACACCTTC
CDR3 protein: CATSRDPGGYGYTF
J gene: TRBJ1-2
V gene: TRBV15
D gene: -
clone size: many

CDR3 DNA: TGCGCCAGCAGCTTGGAGTCACCAGATAATTCACCCCTCCACTTT
CDR3 protein: CASSLESPDNSPLHF
J gene: TRBJ1-6
V gene: TRBV5-1
D gene: -
clone size: many

CDR3 DNA: TGTGCCACCAGCAGTCCTGGGACAGGGGTAACCGAGCAGTACTTC
CDR3 protein: CATSSPGTGVTEQYF
J gene: TRBJ2-7
V gene: TRBV15
D gene: TRBD1
clone size: many

CDR3 DNA: TGTGCCATCAGTGAGTCGGCGTGGGGGCAAAATGAAAAACTGTTTTTT
CDR3 protein: CAISESAWGQNEKLFF
J gene: TRBJ1-4
V gene: TRBV10-3
D gene: -
clone size: many

CDR3 DNA: TGTGCCAGCAGTTCGTTAGACTCACACGGAAAGACCTATGGCTACACCTTC
CDR3 protein: CASSSLDSHGKTYGYTF
J gene: TRBJ1-2
V gene: TRBV6-4
D gene: -
clone size: many

CDR3 DNA: TGTGCCAGCAGCTGGAGGCAGGGACGCCAGCCCCAGCATTTT
CDR3 protein: CASSWRQGRQPQHF
J gene: TRBJ1-5
V gene: TRBV5-8
D gene: -
clone size: many

CDR3 DNA: TGTGCCAGCAGTTTCTTTCGGGATGACTCCTACGAGCAGTACTTC
CDR3 protein: CASSFFRDDSYEQYF
J gene: TRBJ2-7
V gene: TRBV12-3/TRBV12-4
D gene: -
clone size: many

CDR3 DNA: TGCGCCAGCAGTAAAAGAGAGCTACGCAGAAAGACCTATGGCTACACCTTC
CDR3 protein: CASSKRELRRKTYGYTF
J gene: TRBJ1-2
V gene: TRBV23-1
D gene: -
clone size: many

CDR3 DNA: TGCAGTGCTCTAGGACTAGCGGGAGGCAATGAGCAGTTCTTC
CDR3 protein: CSALGLAGGNEQFF
J gene: TRBJ2-1
V gene: TRBV20-1
D gene: TRBD2
clone size: many

CDR3 DNA: TGTGCCAGCAGCTTCGCGGACAGGAGAGGCTACACCTTC
CDR3 protein: CASSFADRRGYTF
J gene: TRBJ1-2
V gene: TRBV7-2
D gene: TRBD1
clone size: many

CDR3 DNA: TGTGCAAGTCGCCCTGTCCGGACTCCACGAAAGACCTATGGCTACACCTTC
CDR3 protein: CASRPVRTPRKTYGYTF
J gene: TRBJ1-2
V gene: TRBV12-2
D gene: -
clone size: many

CDR3 DNA: TGTGCCAGTAGTATAGGGGACAGGGTTGCAGATACGCAGTATTTT
CDR3 protein: CASSIGDRVADTQYF
J gene: TRBJ2-3
V gene: TRBV19
D gene: TRBD1
clone size: few

CDR3 DNA: TGTGCCAGCAGCCCGGAGAGGGGGGGATTTGGAAACACCATATATTTT
CDR3 protein: CASSPERGGFGNTIYF
J gene: TRBJ1-3
V gene: TRBV6-5
D gene: -
clone size: many

CDR3 DNA: TGCATCTGGGAGTTGGCCGGGGAGCTGTTTTTT
CDR3 protein: CIWELAGELFF
J gene: TRBJ2-2
V gene: TRBV20-1
D gene: -
clone size: many

CDR3 DNA: TGTGCCAGCAGCTTTGGGACTTTGAACACTGAAGCTTTCTTT
CDR3 protein: CASSFGTLNTEAFF
J gene: TRBJ1-1
V gene: TRBV7-9
D gene: -
clone size: many

CDR3 DNA: TGTGCCAGCAGCTTAGCTGGGACAGGGAGAGAGACCCAGTACTTC
CDR3 protein: CASSLAGTGRETQYF
J gene: TRBJ2-5
V gene: TRBV7-9
D gene: TRBD1
clone size: many